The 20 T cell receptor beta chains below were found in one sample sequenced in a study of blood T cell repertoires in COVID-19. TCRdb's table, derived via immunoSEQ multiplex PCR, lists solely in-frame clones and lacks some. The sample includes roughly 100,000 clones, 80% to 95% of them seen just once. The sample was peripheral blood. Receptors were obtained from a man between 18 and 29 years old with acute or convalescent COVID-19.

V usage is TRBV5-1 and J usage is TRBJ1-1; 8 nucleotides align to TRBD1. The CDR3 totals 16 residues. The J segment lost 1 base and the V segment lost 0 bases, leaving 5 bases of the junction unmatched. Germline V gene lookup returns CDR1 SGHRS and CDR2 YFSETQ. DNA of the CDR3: TGCGCCAGCAGCTTGGACCCGACAGGGGAGAACACTGAAGCTTTCTTT. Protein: CASSLDPTGENTEAFF.

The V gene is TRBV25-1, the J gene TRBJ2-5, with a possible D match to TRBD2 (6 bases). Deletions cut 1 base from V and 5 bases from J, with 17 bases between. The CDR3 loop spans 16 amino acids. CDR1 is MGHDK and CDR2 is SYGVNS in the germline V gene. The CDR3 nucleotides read TGTGCCAGCAGTGAATGGGACTCCGGAGGGGTTGAGACCCAGTACTTC. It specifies CASSEWDSGGVETQYF.

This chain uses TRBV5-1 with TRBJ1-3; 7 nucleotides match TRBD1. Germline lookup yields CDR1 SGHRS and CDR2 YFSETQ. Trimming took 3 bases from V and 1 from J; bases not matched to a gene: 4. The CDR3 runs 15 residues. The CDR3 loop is CASSYGQVSGNTIYF. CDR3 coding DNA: TGCGCCAGCAGCTATGGACAGGTTTCTGGAAACACCATATATTTT.

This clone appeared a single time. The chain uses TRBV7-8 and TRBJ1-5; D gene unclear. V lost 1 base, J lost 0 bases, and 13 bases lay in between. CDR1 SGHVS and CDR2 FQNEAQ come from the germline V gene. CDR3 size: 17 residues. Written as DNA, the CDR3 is TGTGCCAGCAGCTTAGATCCCAGGACTCTTAGCAATCAGCCCCAGCATTTT. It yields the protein CASSLDPRTLSNQPQHF.

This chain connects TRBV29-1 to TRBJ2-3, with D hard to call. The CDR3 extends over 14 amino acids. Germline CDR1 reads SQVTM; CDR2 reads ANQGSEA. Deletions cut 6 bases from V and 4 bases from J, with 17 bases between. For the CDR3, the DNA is TGCAGCGTCCGTCGCGGCAATCCGGCAGATACGCAGTATTTT. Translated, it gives CSVRRGNPADTQYF.

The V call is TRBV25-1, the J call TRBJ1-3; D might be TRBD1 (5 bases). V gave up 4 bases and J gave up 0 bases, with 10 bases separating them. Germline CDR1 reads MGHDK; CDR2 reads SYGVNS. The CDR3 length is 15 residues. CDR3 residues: CASSGGGFSGNTIYF. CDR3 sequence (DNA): TGTGCCAGCAGTGGGGGCGGATTCTCTGGAAACACCATATATTTT.

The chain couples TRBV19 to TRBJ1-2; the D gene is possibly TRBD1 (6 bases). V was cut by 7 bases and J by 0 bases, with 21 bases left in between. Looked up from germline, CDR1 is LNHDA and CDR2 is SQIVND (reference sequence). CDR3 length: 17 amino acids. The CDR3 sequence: CASTSLYEGGTNYGYTF. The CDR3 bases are TGTGCCAGTACCTCGCTTTACGAGGGGGGGACTAACTATGGCTACACCTTC.

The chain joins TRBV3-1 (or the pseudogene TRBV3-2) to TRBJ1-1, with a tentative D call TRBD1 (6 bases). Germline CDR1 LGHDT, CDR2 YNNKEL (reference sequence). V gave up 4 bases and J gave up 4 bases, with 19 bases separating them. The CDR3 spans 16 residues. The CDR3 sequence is CASSRTPPRGGTEAFF. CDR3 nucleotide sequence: TGTGCCAGCAGCCGTACACCCCCTAGGGGGGGCACTGAAGCTTTCTTT.

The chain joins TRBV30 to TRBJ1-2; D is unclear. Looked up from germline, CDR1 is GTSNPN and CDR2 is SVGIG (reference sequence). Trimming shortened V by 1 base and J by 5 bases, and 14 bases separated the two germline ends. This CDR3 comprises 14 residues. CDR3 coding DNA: TGTGCCTGGAGTGGCCGGGAGCGGCATTATGGCTACACCTTC. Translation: CAWSGRERHYGYTF.

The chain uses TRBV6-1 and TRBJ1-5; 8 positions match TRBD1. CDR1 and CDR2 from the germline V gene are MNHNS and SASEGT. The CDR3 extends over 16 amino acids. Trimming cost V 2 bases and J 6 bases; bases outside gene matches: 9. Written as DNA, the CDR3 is TGTGCCAGCAGTGAAAGGCAGGGGGCAGTAGGTCAGCCCCAGCATTTT. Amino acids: CASSERQGAVGQPQHF.

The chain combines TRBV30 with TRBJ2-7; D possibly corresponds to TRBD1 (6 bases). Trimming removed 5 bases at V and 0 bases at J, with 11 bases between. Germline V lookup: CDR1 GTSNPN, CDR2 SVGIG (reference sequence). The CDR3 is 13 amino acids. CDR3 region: CAWAQGLSYEQYF. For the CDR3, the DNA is TGTGCCTGGGCCCAGGGGCTCTCCTACGAGCAGTACTTC.

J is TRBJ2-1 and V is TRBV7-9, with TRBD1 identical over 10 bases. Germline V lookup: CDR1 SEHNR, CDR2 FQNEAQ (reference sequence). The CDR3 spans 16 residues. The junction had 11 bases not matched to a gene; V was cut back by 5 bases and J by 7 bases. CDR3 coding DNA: TGTGCCAGCAGCACCTGGACAGGGGGATTCTTGAATGAGCAGTTCTTC. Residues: CASSTWTGGFLNEQFF. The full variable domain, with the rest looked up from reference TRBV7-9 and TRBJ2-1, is DTGVSQNPRHKITKRGQNVTFRCDPISEHNRLYWYRQTLGQGPEFLTYFQNEAQLEKSRLLSDRFSAERPKGSFSTLEIQRTEQGDSAMYLCASSTWTGGFLNEQFFGPGTRLTVL.

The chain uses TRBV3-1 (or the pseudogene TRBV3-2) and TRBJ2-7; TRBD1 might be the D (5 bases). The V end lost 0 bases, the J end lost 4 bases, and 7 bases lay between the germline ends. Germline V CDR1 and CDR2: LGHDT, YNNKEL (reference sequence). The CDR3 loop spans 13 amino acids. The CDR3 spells CASSQDKGYEQYF. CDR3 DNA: TGTGCCAGCAGCCAAGATAAGGGGTACGAGCAGTACTTC.

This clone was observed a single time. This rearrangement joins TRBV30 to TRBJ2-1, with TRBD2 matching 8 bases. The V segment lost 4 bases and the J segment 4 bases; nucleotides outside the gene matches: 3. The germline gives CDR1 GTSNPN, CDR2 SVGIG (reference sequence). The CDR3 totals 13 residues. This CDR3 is CAWMSGSYNEQFF. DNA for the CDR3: TGTGCCTGGATGAGCGGGAGTTACAATGAGCAGTTCTTC.

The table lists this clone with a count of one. The CDR3 sequence: CALRRTFDGYTF. The CDR3 nucleotides read TGTGCCCTGAGAAGGACATTCGATGGCTACACCTTC. V usage is TRBV30 and J usage is TRBJ1-2; the D gene is possibly TRBD1 (5 bases). Germline-derived CDR1 and CDR2 are GTSNPN and SVGIG (reference sequence). There are 12 residues in the CDR3. V lost 8 bases, J lost 6 bases, and 16 bases lay in between.

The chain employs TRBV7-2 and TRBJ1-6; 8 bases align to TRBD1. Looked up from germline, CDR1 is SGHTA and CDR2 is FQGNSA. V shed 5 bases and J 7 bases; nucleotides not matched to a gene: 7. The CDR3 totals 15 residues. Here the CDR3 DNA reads TGTGCCAGCAGCATTTGGACAGGGACAAATTCACCCCTCCACTTT. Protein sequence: CASSIWTGTNSPLHF.

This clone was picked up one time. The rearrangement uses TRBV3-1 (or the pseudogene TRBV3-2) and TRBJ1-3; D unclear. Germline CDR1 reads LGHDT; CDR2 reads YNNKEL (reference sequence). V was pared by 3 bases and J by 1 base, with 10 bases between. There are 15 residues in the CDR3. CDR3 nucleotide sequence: TGTGCCAGCAGCCAGGCACGAGGGTCTGGAAACACCATATATTTT. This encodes CASSQARGSGNTIYF.

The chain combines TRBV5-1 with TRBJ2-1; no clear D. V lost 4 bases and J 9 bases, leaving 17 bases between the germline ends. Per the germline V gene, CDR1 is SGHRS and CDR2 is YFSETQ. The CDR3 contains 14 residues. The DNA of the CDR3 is TGCGCCAGCAGCCCGGGTCTTCCCGGTACTGAGCAGTTCTTC. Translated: CASSPGLPGTEQFF.

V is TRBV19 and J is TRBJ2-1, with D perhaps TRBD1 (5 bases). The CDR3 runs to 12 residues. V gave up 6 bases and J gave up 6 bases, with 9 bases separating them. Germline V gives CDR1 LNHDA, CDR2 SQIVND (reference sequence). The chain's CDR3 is CASSPGLNEQFF. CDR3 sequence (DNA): TGTGCCAGTAGCCCAGGGCTCAATGAGCAGTTCTTC. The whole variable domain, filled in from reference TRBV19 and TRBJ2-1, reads DGGITQSPKYLFRKEGQNVTLSCEQNLNHDAMYWYRQDPGQGLRLIYYSQIVNDFQKGDIAEGYSVSREKKESFPLTVTSAQKNPTAFYLCASSPGLNEQFFGPGTRLTVL.

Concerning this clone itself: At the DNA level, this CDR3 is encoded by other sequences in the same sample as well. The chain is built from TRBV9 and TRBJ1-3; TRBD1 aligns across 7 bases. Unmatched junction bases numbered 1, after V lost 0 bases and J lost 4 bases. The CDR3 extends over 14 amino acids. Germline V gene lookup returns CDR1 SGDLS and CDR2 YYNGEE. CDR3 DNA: TGTGCCAGCAGCGTAGGGGGACAGGGAAACACCATATATTTT. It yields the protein CASSVGGQGNTIYF.